These 8 T cell receptor beta chains were sequenced from one sample in a study of T cell changes during pregnancy in multiple sclerosis. TCRdb keeps only in-frame clones here, not all; method: immunoSEQ multiplex PCR. This repertoire shows tens of thousands of clones, approximately 90% found once; its top ten account for 5.5% to 7%. The specimen was CD8+ T cells from peripheral blood mononuclear cells, collected in the second trimester of pregnancy. The source of these receptors is a female donor with multiple sclerosis, enrolled in a pregnancy study.

V usage is TRBV6-5 and J usage is TRBJ1-5; D is uncertain. Trimming took off 4 bases at V and 0 bases at J, with 10 bases between the two ends. In germline, CDR1 is MNHEY, CDR2 SVGAGI. The CDR3 runs to 15 residues. CDR3 sequence reads: CASSSSTYSNQPQHF. For the CDR3, the DNA is TGTGCCAGCAGTTCTTCAACTTATAGCAATCAGCCCCAGCATTTT.

The chain joins TRBV12-5 to TRBJ1-2, with D tentatively TRBD1 (5 bases). CDR1 LGHNT and CDR2 FRNRAP come from the germline V gene. The CDR3 loop spans 13 amino acids. Trimming removed 4 bases from V and 6 bases from J, with 12 bases in between. The CDR3 loop reads CASGSGPGNGYTF. CDR3 bases: TGTGCTAGTGGTTCTGGGCCAGGGAATGGCTACACCTTC.

The chain links TRBV9 to TRBJ2-7, with a weak D call TRBD2 (6 bases). The CDR3 extends over 13 amino acids. Trimming left V 4 bases short and J 5 bases short, with 13 bases between. Looked up from germline, CDR1 is SGDLS and CDR2 is YYNGEE. CDR3 amino acids: CASSPNWEDEQYF. DNA of the CDR3: TGTGCCAGCAGCCCTAATTGGGAGGACGAGCAGTACTTC.

The chain employs TRBV6-5 and TRBJ1-1, with D tentatively TRBD1 (5 bases). Germline V lookup: CDR1 MNHEY, CDR2 SVGAGI. There are 15 residues in the CDR3. Trimming removed 2 bases at V and 1 base at J, with 11 bases between. The CDR3 is CASSYGTGGNTEAFF. Written as DNA, the CDR3 is TGTGCCAGCAGTTACGGTACGGGGGGGAACACTGAAGCTTTCTTT.

J is TRBJ1-5 and V is TRBV28; 8 nucleotides match TRBD1. The V segment lost 2 bases and the J segment 7 bases; nucleotides outside the gene matches: 4. In germline, CDR1 is MDHEN, CDR2 SYDVKM. The CDR3 is 14 residues long. CDR3: CASSLRQGSQPQHF. In DNA form, the CDR3 reads TGTGCCAGCAGTTTAAGACAGGGGTCGCAGCCCCAGCATTTT.

V gene TRBV4-3 combines with J gene TRBJ2-7; no firm D call. The length of the CDR3 is 15 residues. The V end lost 0 bases, the J end lost 4 bases, and 13 bases lay between the germline ends. The germline V gene encodes CDR1 LGHNA and CDR2 YSLEER. In nucleotides, the CDR3 is TGCGCCAGCAGCCAAGATAGAGAAATATCGTACGAGCAGTACTTC. Protein: CASSQDREISYEQYF.

CDR3 region: CASRTAGQEAFF. DNA of the CDR3: TGTGCCAGCAGGACTGCGGGACAGGAAGCTTTCTTT. The chain combines TRBV7-9 with TRBJ1-1; 7 nucleotides line up with TRBD1. The CDR3 extends over 12 amino acids. The trim removed 6 bases at V and 8 bases at J, leaving 6 bases unmatched. Per germline, CDR1 SEHNR and CDR2 FQNEAQ (reference sequence). Complete variable domain (other parts from reference TRBV7-9 and TRBJ1-1): DTGVSQNPRHKITKRGQNVTFRCDPISEHNRLYWYRQTLGQGPEFLTYFQNEAQLEKSRLLSDRFSAERPKGSFSTLEIQRTEQGDSAMYLCASRTAGQEAFFGQGTRLTVV.

This sequence joins TRBV5-1 and TRBJ2-3; no reliable D call. Trimming stripped 2 bases from V and 2 bases from J, with 9 bases between. From germline, CDR1 is SGHRS and CDR2 YFSETQ. The CDR3 covers 14 residues. The CDR3 nucleotides are TGCGCCAGCAGCTTCAGACAAGCCACAGATACGCAGTATTTT. It specifies CASSFRQATDTQYF.